This is a list of T cell receptor beta chains from one sample in a study of post-analysis software for immune sequencing data. TCRdb itself ran the PCR reads through MiXCR, one entry per CDR3 protein. The sample has fewer than 700,000 distinct CDR3 sequences; 44% are singletons. The specimen was blood. The receptors come from a girl between 5 and 17 years old with multiple sclerosis. The CDR3 runs from the conserved cysteine through the conserved F or W. Each record gives: J gene, V gene, clone size, D gene, CDR3 DNA, CDR3 protein. The D gene is left open where the match is weak. Not all rows give a size; the values are once, few, many and, for expanded clones, a class.

J gene: TRBJ2-2; V gene: TRBV12-3/TRBV12-4; clone size: .; D gene: .; CDR3 DNA: TGTGCCAGCACCAACAAGAACACCGGGGAGCTGTTTTTT; CDR3 protein: CASTNKNTGELFF
J gene: TRBJ2-5; V gene: TRBV5-6; clone size: few; D gene: .; CDR3 DNA: TGTGCCAGCAGCAGGACAGGAGGGGCCCAAGAGACCCAGTACTTC; CDR3 protein: CASSRTGGAQETQYF
J gene: TRBJ2-3; V gene: TRBV5-6; clone size: .; D gene: .; CDR3 DNA: TGTGCCAGCAGCCGGAGCGAGAGAGATACGCAGTATTTT; CDR3 protein: CASSRSERDTQYF
J gene: TRBJ2-2; V gene: TRBV5-1; clone size: .; D gene: .; CDR3 DNA: TGCGCCAGCACCGGCACCGGGGAGCTGTTTTTT; CDR3 protein: CASTGTGELFF
J gene: TRBJ2-3; V gene: TRBV6-1; clone size: .; D gene: TRBD2; CDR3 DNA: TGTGCCAGCGGCGTTTCGGCGGGAGACGCAGATACGCAGTATTTT; CDR3 protein: CASGVSAGDADTQYF
J gene: TRBJ2-3; V gene: TRBV9; clone size: .; D gene: TRBD2; CDR3 DNA: TGTGCCAGCAGCGGGGGGACTAGCGGTACTAGCACAGATACGCAGTATTTT; CDR3 protein: CASSGGTSGTSTDTQYF
J gene: TRBJ2-3; V gene: TRBV7-8; clone size: few; D gene: TRBD2; CDR3 DNA: TGTGCCAGCAGCTTACTAGCGGGATTCACAGATACGCAGTATTTT; CDR3 protein: CASSLLAGFTDTQYF
J gene: TRBJ2-4; V gene: TRBV9; clone size: .; D gene: .; CDR3 DNA: TGTGCCAGCAGCGTTGCAGGGGAGGCCAAAAACATTCAGTACTTC; CDR3 protein: CASSVAGEAKNIQYF
J gene: TRBJ2-7; V gene: TRBV5-6; clone size: few; D gene: .; CDR3 DNA: TGTGCCAGCAGCTTACGCTACAGGCCCTACGAGCAGTACTTC; CDR3 protein: CASSLRYRPYEQYF
J gene: TRBJ1-2; V gene: TRBV5-1; clone size: .; D gene: .; CDR3 DNA: TGCGCCAGCAGCTTGGGGCCGGACAGAAACTTCGGAGGCTACACCTTC; CDR3 protein: CASSLGPDRNFGGYTF
J gene: TRBJ2-7; V gene: TRBV3-1; clone size: .; D gene: .; CDR3 DNA: TGTGCCAGCAGCCAAGAGTCCAGGGCCTACGAGCAGTACTTC; CDR3 protein: CASSQESRAYEQYF
J gene: TRBJ2-3; V gene: TRBV12-3/TRBV12-4; clone size: few; D gene: TRBD1; CDR3 DNA: TGTGCCAGCAGCCCACAGGGGCCGTCGGATACGCAGTATTTT; CDR3 protein: CASSPQGPSDTQYF
J gene: TRBJ2-1; V gene: TRBV27; clone size: few; D gene: TRBD2; CDR3 DNA: TGTGCCAGCAGGAGCGGGGGGCCCTTCAATGAGCAGTTCTTC; CDR3 protein: CASRSGGPFNEQFF
J gene: TRBJ2-1; V gene: TRBV3-1; clone size: .; D gene: TRBD2; CDR3 DNA: TGTGCCAGCAGCCAAGACGAGACTAGCGGGCCCTCCTACAATGAGCAGTTCTTC; CDR3 protein: CASSQDETSGPSYNEQFF
J gene: TRBJ2-6; V gene: TRBV10-3; clone size: .; D gene: TRBD1; CDR3 DNA: TGTGCCATCAGCGACAGGGGCTCTGGGGCCAACGTCCTGACTTTC; CDR3 protein: CAISDRGSGANVLTF
J gene: TRBJ1-2; V gene: TRBV6-5; clone size: .; D gene: .; CDR3 DNA: TGTGCCAGCAGTCCCCTTAGGGCGGCTAACTATGGCTACACCTTC; CDR3 protein: CASSPLRAANYGYTF
J gene: TRBJ2-7; V gene: TRBV6-5; clone size: .; D gene: TRBD2; CDR3 DNA: TGTGCCAGCAGTTACTCCGGGACTAGCGCCCACAATGAGCAGTACTTC; CDR3 protein: CASSYSGTSAHNEQYF
J gene: TRBJ2-7; V gene: TRBV20-1; clone size: few; D gene: .; CDR3 DNA: TGCAGTGCTAGAGATCAACAGGGTATCGAGCAGTACTTC; CDR3 protein: CSARDQQGIEQYF
J gene: TRBJ2-3; V gene: TRBV5-1; clone size: .; D gene: .; CDR3 DNA: TGCGCCAGCAGCTTCGGGGCGGGGGCCCTCACAGATACGCAGTATTTT; CDR3 protein: CASSFGAGALTDTQYF
J gene: TRBJ2-3; V gene: TRBV12-3/TRBV12-4; clone size: .; D gene: TRBD2; CDR3 DNA: TGTGCCAGCAGTTTGAGGACTAGCGGCCCCACAGATACGCAGTATTTT; CDR3 protein: CASSLRTSGPTDTQYF
J gene: TRBJ1-3; V gene: TRBV29-1; clone size: .; D gene: TRBD1; CDR3 DNA: TGCAGCGTTGGAGACCACTTCGGGACAGGGGCTGGAAACACCATATATTTT; CDR3 protein: CSVGDHFGTGAGNTIYF
J gene: TRBJ2-5; V gene: TRBV13; clone size: .; D gene: TRBD2; CDR3 DNA: TGTGCCAGCAGCTTACGGCCTAGCGGGGGGACCCAAGAGACCCAGTACTTC; CDR3 protein: CASSLRPSGGTQETQYF
J gene: TRBJ2-2; V gene: TRBV4-2; clone size: once; D gene: .; CDR3 DNA: TGTGCCAGCAGCCAAATAGGGGGGACATCGAACACCGGGGAGCGGTTTTTT; CDR3 protein: CASSQIGGTSNTGERFF
J gene: TRBJ2-4; V gene: TRBV2; clone size: once; D gene: .; CDR3 DNA: TGTGCCAGCATAGGGGAGAGATTCGCCAAAAACATTCAGTACTTC; CDR3 protein: CASIGERFAKNIQYF
J gene: TRBJ1-1; V gene: TRBV12-3/TRBV12-4; clone size: .; D gene: .; CDR3 DNA: TGTGCCAGCAGTGCCCAACAGGGTACGGGCGCTGAAGCTTTCTTT; CDR3 protein: CASSAQQGTGAEAFF
J gene: TRBJ2-1; V gene: TRBV3-1; clone size: few; D gene: TRBD2; CDR3 DNA: TGTGCCAGCAGCCAACACGGGGGGGACTACAATGAGCAGTTCTTC; CDR3 protein: CASSQHGGDYNEQFF
J gene: TRBJ2-1; V gene: TRBV20-1; clone size: many; D gene: .; CDR3 DNA: TGCAGTGCCCCCAGTCTTGCGGATCCAAACAATGAGCAGTTCTTC; CDR3 protein: CSAPSLADPNNEQFF
J gene: TRBJ1-4; V gene: TRBV12-3/TRBV12-4; clone size: few; D gene: TRBD1; CDR3 DNA: TGTGCCAGCAGGGGGACAGGGTACGCAACTAATGAAAAACTGTTTTTT; CDR3 protein: CASRGTGYATNEKLFF
J gene: TRBJ1-2; V gene: TRBV24-1; clone size: .; D gene: TRBD1; CDR3 DNA: TGTGCCACCTGGGACAGGGGCGATGGCTACACCTTC; CDR3 protein: CATWDRGDGYTF
J gene: TRBJ2-7; V gene: TRBV13; clone size: .; D gene: TRBD1; CDR3 DNA: TGTGCCAGCAGCTCGGCCGGGACAGGGGGTCCCTACGAGCAGTACTTC; CDR3 protein: CASSSAGTGGPYEQYF
J gene: TRBJ2-7; V gene: TRBV7-2; clone size: few; D gene: TRBD2; CDR3 DNA: TGTGCCAGCAGCTTGACTAGCGGGGTTGGGGGGGAGCAGTACTTC; CDR3 protein: CASSLTSGVGGEQYF
J gene: TRBJ1-2; V gene: TRBV29-1; clone size: .; D gene: TRBD1; CDR3 DNA: TGCAGCGTTGGCGGACAGGGGTTTGGGTACACCTTC; CDR3 protein: CSVGGQGFGYTF
J gene: TRBJ1-4; V gene: TRBV5-1; clone size: .; D gene: TRBD1; CDR3 DNA: TGCGCCAGCAGCCCCTGGACAGGGGATAATGAAGAACTGTTTTTT; CDR3 protein: CASSPWTGDNEELFF
J gene: TRBJ2-7; V gene: TRBV12-3/TRBV12-4; clone size: .; D gene: .; CDR3 DNA: TGTGCCAGCAGCCCGGACCTCCGGAACTACGAGCAGTACTTC; CDR3 protein: CASSPDLRNYEQYF
J gene: TRBJ1-6; V gene: TRBV12-3/TRBV12-4; clone size: .; D gene: .; CDR3 DNA: TGTGCCAGCAGTTCGCAGGGAATTGCGAATTCACCCCTCCACTTT; CDR3 protein: CASSSQGIANSPLHF
J gene: TRBJ2-7; V gene: TRBV12-3/TRBV12-4; clone size: few; D gene: .; CDR3 DNA: TGTGCCAGCAGTTCACAGGGTCGCGGGAGCGAGCAGTACTTC; CDR3 protein: CASSSQGRGSEQYF
J gene: TRBJ1-2; V gene: TRBV2; clone size: .; D gene: .; CDR3 DNA: TGTGCCAGCAGTGAAGCAGGGGGTTCTTCAGGAGGCTACACCTTC; CDR3 protein: CASSEAGGSSGGYTF
J gene: TRBJ2-1; V gene: TRBV12-3/TRBV12-4; clone size: once; D gene: TRBD2; CDR3 DNA: TGTGCCAGCAGCTTCCAAGCGGGAACCTACAATGAGCAGTTCTTC; CDR3 protein: CASSFQAGTYNEQFF
J gene: TRBJ2-6; V gene: TRBV29-1; clone size: .; D gene: .; CDR3 DNA: TGCAGCGTTGCACCAGGCTCAGCTCCTGGGGCCAACGTCCTGACTTTC; CDR3 protein: CSVAPGSAPGANVLTF
J gene: TRBJ2-7; V gene: TRBV10-3; clone size: few; D gene: TRBD1; CDR3 DNA: TGTGCCATCAGTGATGCCCCCACGGCAGGGGGCGCCGAGCAGTACTTC; CDR3 protein: CAISDAPTAGGAEQYF
J gene: TRBJ2-5; V gene: TRBV12-3/TRBV12-4; clone size: .; D gene: .; CDR3 DNA: TGTGCCAGCAGTCCCTCCCAGGGGGGAGTGGAGACCCAGTACTTC; CDR3 protein: CASSPSQGGVETQYF
J gene: TRBJ2-7; V gene: TRBV7-7; clone size: .; D gene: TRBD1; CDR3 DNA: TGTGCCAGCAGCTTAGGGCCTCGGACAGGGCCAGATGGGGAGCAGTACTTC; CDR3 protein: CASSLGPRTGPDGEQYF